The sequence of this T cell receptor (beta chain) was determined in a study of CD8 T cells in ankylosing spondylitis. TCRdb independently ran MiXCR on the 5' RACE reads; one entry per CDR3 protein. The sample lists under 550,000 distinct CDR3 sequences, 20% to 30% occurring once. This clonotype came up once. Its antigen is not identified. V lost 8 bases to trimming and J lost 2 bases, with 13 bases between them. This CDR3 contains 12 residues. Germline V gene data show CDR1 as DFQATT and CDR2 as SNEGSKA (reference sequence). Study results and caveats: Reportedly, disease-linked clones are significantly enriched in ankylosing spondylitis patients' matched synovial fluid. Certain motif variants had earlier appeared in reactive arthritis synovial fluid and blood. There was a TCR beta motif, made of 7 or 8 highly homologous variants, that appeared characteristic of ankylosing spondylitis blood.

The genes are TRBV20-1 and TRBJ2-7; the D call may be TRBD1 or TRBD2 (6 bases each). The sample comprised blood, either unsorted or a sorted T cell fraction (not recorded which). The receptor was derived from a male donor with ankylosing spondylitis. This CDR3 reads CSRGGTPYEQYF. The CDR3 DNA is TGCAGTCGCGGAGGGACACCCTACGAGCAGTACTTC.